This T cell receptor beta chain was captured in a study of human T cells and chemical hapten exposure. CDR1 and CDR2 from the germline V gene are SGHRS and YFSETQ. The V and J ends lost 3 bases and 0 bases respectively, with 14 bases between them. CDR3 length: 16 amino acids. In this sample, this clonotype turned up many times. Its target is not known. MiXCR, run by TCRdb on the RACE reads, gives a single entry per CDR3 protein. The table has roughly 140,000 distinct CDR3 sequences, around 11% seen once; the top ten hold roughly 1.4%. Time point noted: patch test 2, 6 weeks after DPC sensitization. Treatment given: therapeutic diphenylcyclopropenone sensitization with weekly scalp DPC. Each patch-test visit's blood sample preceded patch application. Study conclusions and caveats: The donors suffered from alopecia, so their immune response may not match that of healthy people.

The receptor comes from a woman in her 50s with alopecia areata. Some clones in this sample may be carry-over from other donors' samples. The material sequenced was whole blood, taken in connection with sensitization to the hapten diphenylcyclopropenone (DPC). The genes are TRBV5-1 and TRBJ2-3; D unresolved. The CDR3 sequence: CASSSTEELSTDTQYF. The DNA of the CDR3 is TGCGCCAGCAGCTCCACCGAAGAACTCAGCACAGATACGCAGTATTTT.